This T cell receptor (beta chain) comes out of a study of T cells in Graves' hyperthyroidism and ophthalmopathy. Germline loops: CDR1 SNHLY, CDR2 FYNNEI. This CDR3 region has 15 residues. The ends were cut back, 5 bases at V and 0 bases at J, with 12 bases in the middle. Amplification yielded TCR beta CDR3 regions, with RNA transcripts as the source. When the TCR CDR3 underwent first-round RT-PCR, the HTBI primer set was used. One entry per CDR3 protein results from TCRdb running MiXCR on the multiplex PCR reads. Of 600,000 or so distinct CDR3 sequences in the sample, under 60% were seen once. The receptor was isolated from a woman aged 18-29 years with Graves' hyperthyroidism. The sequencing sample was made of peripheral blood or thyroid tissue (not recorded which). This sequence joins TRBV2 and TRBJ2-3; tentatively, D is TRBD1 (5 bases). For the CDR3, the DNA is TGTGCCAGCAGTCTATACAGGTCTAGCACAGATACGCAGTATTTT. Residues: CASSLYRSSTDTQYF. The full variable domain, with the rest looked up from reference TRBV2 and TRBJ2-3, is EPEVTQTPSHQVTQMGQEVILRCVPISNHLYFYWYRQILGQKVEFLVSFYNNEISEKSEIFDDQFSVERPDGSNFTLKIRSTKLEDSAMYFCASSLYRSSTDTQYFGPGTRLTVL.